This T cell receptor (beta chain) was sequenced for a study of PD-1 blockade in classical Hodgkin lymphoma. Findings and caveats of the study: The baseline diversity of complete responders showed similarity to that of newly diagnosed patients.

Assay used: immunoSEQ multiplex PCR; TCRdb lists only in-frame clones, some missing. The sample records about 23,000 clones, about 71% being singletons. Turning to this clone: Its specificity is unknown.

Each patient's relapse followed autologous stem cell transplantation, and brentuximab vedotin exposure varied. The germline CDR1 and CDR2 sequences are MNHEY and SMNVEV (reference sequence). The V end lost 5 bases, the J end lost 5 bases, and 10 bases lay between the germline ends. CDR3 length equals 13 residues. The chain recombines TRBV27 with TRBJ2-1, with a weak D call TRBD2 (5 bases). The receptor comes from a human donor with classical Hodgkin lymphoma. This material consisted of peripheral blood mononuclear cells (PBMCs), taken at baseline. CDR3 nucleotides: TGTGCCAGCAGTACGGGGTCTAACAATGAGCAGTTCTTC. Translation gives CASSTGSNNEQFF.